This passage covers 18 T cell receptor beta chains from one sample sequenced in a study of OX40 agonist ivuxolimab in advanced cancers. The method was immunoSEQ multiplex PCR; TCRdb's version includes in-frame clones alone and lacks a portion of them. The profile shows 70,000 to 95,000 clones, roughly 91% of them singletons. The specimen was CD4+ or CD8+ T cells sorted from blood, collected in a trial of the OX40 agonist ivuxolimab. Receptors were obtained from an adult with an advanced solid tumor such as melanoma, head and neck, liver or kidney cancer.

The genes are TRBV10-3 and TRBJ1-5; D gene ambiguous. From germline, CDR1 is ENHRY and CDR2 SYGVKD. V lost 3 bases and J lost 0, with 9 bases in between. The CDR3 loop spans 15 amino acids. The CDR3 bases are TGTGCCATCAGTGAAGGGAGCGATAGCAATCAGCCCCAGCATTTT. Its protein is CAISEGSDSNQPQHF.

The chain recombines TRBV15 with TRBJ2-4; 7 bases align to TRBD1. Germline V lookup: CDR1 LNHNV, CDR2 YYDKDF (reference sequence). The trim removed 1 base at V and 1 base at J, leaving 7 bases unmatched. The CDR3 totals 17 residues. This CDR3 reads CATSRAPTGLAKNIQYF. Written as DNA, the CDR3 is TGTGCCACCAGCAGAGCTCCGACAGGGCTGGCCAAAAACATTCAGTACTTC.

The V gene is TRBV18, the J gene TRBJ2-3, with D perhaps given as TRBD1 or TRBD2 (5 bases each). This CDR3 comprises 15 residues. Germline V CDR1 and CDR2: KGHSH, LQKENI. Between the trimmed V and J ends, which lost 5 bases and 5 bases, there was a span of 17 bases. The CDR3 coding sequence is TGTGCCAGCTCAGGGCCGGACACCCGGGGAGATACGCAGTATTTT. Amino acids: CASSGPDTRGDTQYF.

This clone was recorded only once. V usage is TRBV6-6 and J usage is TRBJ1-5; 8 bases line up with TRBD1. The germline V gene encodes CDR1 MNHNY and CDR2 SVGAGI (reference sequence). J lost 5 bases, V lost 6 bases, and 12 bases had no gene match. The CDR3 is made up of 16 amino acids. CDR3 region: CASRQGTGGRDQPQHF. CDR3 bases: TGTGCCAGCAGGCAGGGTACAGGGGGACGGGATCAGCCCCAGCATTTT.

In DNA form, the CDR3 reads TGTGCCAGTAGTCCAGGACAGGGGCCCTACGAGCAGTACTTC. This sequence encodes CASSPGQGPYEQYF. The rearrangement uses TRBV19 and TRBJ2-7; 9 nucleotides line up with TRBD1. Germline V lookup: CDR1 LNHDA, CDR2 SQIVND (reference sequence). The length of the CDR3 is 14 residues. V was pared by 5 bases and J by 2 bases, with 4 bases of the junction left unmatched.

This clone was found a few times. V is TRBV2 and J is TRBJ1-3, with D possibly being TRBD1 (5 bases). Germline values: CDR1 SNHLY, CDR2 FYNNEI. The CDR3 is 15 residues long. V lost 7 bases and J 4 bases, leaving 17 bases between the germline ends. The CDR3 DNA is TGTGCCAGCATCGGATGGGGGAGGGGAGGAAACACCATATATTTT. Amino acids: CASIGWGRGGNTIYF. Looking up the rest from reference TRBV2 and TRBJ1-3 gives the full variable domain: EPEVTQTPSHQVTQMGQEVILRCVPISNHLYFYWYRQILGQKVEFLVSFYNNEISEKSEIFDDQFSVERPDGSNFTLKIRSTKLEDSAMYFCASIGWGRGGNTIYFGEGSWLTVV.

Here the CDR3 reads CASSGVTEAFF. The CDR3 region has the DNA TGTGCCAGCTCAGGGGTCACTGAAGCTTTCTTT. V gene TRBV18 combines with J gene TRBJ1-1; D is undetermined. This CDR3 region has 11 residues. The germline gives CDR1 KGHSH, CDR2 LQKENI. The ends were cut back, 5 bases at V and 4 bases at J, with 5 bases in the middle.

This chain connects TRBV6-5 to TRBJ2-7, with D hard to call. Germline V gene data show CDR1 as MNHEY and CDR2 as SVGAGI. The CDR3 is 12 amino acids. The V gene lost 0 bases and the J gene lost 6 bases, with 6 bases spanning the gap. The CDR3 DNA follows: TGTGCCAGCAGTTACTCGGGTTCCGAGCAGTACTTC. Protein sequence: CASSYSGSEQYF.

The CDR3, as DNA: TGCGCCAGCAGCACCGGGACGGACTATGGCTACACCTTC. Amino acids: CASSTGTDYGYTF. The chain combines TRBV5-1 with TRBJ1-2; D perhaps matches TRBD1 (5 bases). The ends were cut back, 4 bases at V and 3 bases at J, with 10 bases in the middle. The CDR3 has 13 amino acids. Germline values: CDR1 SGHRS, CDR2 YFSETQ.

The CDR3 region is CASSLGQASREKETQYF. CDR3 DNA sequence: TGCGCCAGCAGCTTGGGGCAGGCTAGCAGGGAAAAAGAGACCCAGTACTTC. This chain links TRBV5-1 with TRBJ2-5, with D perhaps matching TRBD1 or TRBD2 (5 bases each). Germline V CDR1 and CDR2: SGHRS, YFSETQ. V lost 0 bases to trimming and J lost 3 bases, with 18 bases between them. This CDR3 has 17 amino acids.

The rearrangement links TRBV11-2 to TRBJ1-6, with D tentatively TRBD1 (5 bases). V shed 5 bases and J shed 7 bases, with 18 bases lying between them. This CDR3 has 16 amino acids. Germline CDR1 and CDR2: SGHAT and FQNNGV. CDR3 loop: CASSDHAGLINSPLHF. In DNA, the CDR3 is TGTGCCAGCAGCGATCATGCAGGGTTAATAAATTCACCCCTCCACTTT. The complete variable domain, with remaining parts taken from reference TRBV11-2 and TRBJ1-6, reads EAGVAQSPRYKIIEKRQSVAFWCNPISGHATLYWYQQILGQGPKLLIQFQNNGVVDDSQLPKDRFSAERLKGVDSTLKIQPAKLEDSAVYLCASSDHAGLINSPLHFGNGTRLTVT.

The chain joins TRBV5-1 to TRBJ1-1; D is uncertain. V lost 5 bases, J lost 1 base, and 15 bases lay in between. The CDR3 totals 15 residues. Germline CDR1 reads SGHRS; CDR2 reads YFSETQ. CDR3 loop: CASRAGPLGNTEAFF. The CDR3 bases are TGCGCCAGCAGGGCGGGTCCCCTTGGGAACACTGAAGCTTTCTTT.

This clone was counted a single time. This rearrangement joins TRBV30 to TRBJ1-5; TRBD1 might be the D (6 bases). CDR1 and CDR2 from the germline V gene are GTSNPN and SVGIG (reference sequence). V lost 0 bases and J 6 bases, leaving 18 bases between the germline ends. The CDR3 sequence is 16 residues long. The CDR3 here is CAWSVGGQGLTQPQHF. DNA of the CDR3: TGTGCCTGGAGTGTAGGCGGGCAGGGGCTCACTCAGCCCCAGCATTTT. Drawing the rest from reference TRBV30 and TRBJ1-5, the complete variable domain is SQTIHQWPATLVQPVGSPLSLECTVEGTSNPNLYWYRQAAGRGLQLLFYSVGIGQISSEVPQNLSASRPQDRQFILSSKKLLLSDSGFYLCAWSVGGQGLTQPQHFGDGTRLSIL.

This chain uses TRBV9 with TRBJ2-1; the D gene is possibly TRBD2 (5 bases). The ends were cut back, 7 bases at V and 0 bases at J, with 14 bases in the middle. Germline CDR1 and CDR2: SGDLS and YYNGEE. This CDR3 has 15 residues. The CDR3, as DNA: TGTGCCAGCGGAAGGAGCGGCAGCTCCTACAATGAGCAGTTCTTC. Amino acid sequence: CASGRSGSSYNEQFF.

The V gene is TRBV29-1, the J gene TRBJ2-3; the match to TRBD1 covers 7 bases. V shed 5 bases and J 2 bases; nucleotides not matched to a gene: 7. Germline V gene lookup returns CDR1 SQVTM and CDR2 ANQGSEA. This CDR3 has 14 amino acids. This CDR3 reads CSVPGQLLTDTQYF. The CDR3 region has the DNA TGCAGCGTTCCGGGACAGCTTCTCACAGATACGCAGTATTTT.

As regards this clone: Other DNA sequences in the sample encode the same CDR3. The rearrangement uses TRBV10-3 and TRBJ2-7, with D possibly being TRBD2 (6 bases). This CDR3 is 15 amino acids long. Trimming took 2 bases from V and 2 from J, leaving 13 bases between them. CDR1 ENHRY and CDR2 SYGVKD come from the germline V gene. The CDR3 region has the DNA TGTGCCATCAGTGAGGGGCGGGGATCACCCTACGAGCAGTACTTC. This codes for CAISEGRGSPYEQYF.

This chain links TRBV6-1 with TRBJ1-5; TRBD1 matches at 7 bases. The CDR3 is 18 residues long. The germline CDR1 and CDR2 sequences are MNHNS and SASEGT. V lost 2 bases, J lost 0 bases, and 10 bases stayed unmatched. The CDR3 nucleotides read TGTGCCAGCAGTGAATGGGCAGGGGGAGCCCATAGCAATCAGCCCCAGCATTTT. This gives the protein CASSEWAGGAHSNQPQHF.

J is TRBJ2-7 and V is TRBV5-6; weak D call: TRBD2 (5 bases). Germline lookup yields CDR1 SGHDT and CDR2 YYEEEE. The CDR3 is made up of 16 amino acids. The ends were cut back, 4 bases at V and 5 bases at J, with 22 bases in the middle. CDR3 protein: CASSRFSEGRIDEQYF. As DNA, the CDR3 is TGTGCCAGCAGCCGGTTTTCAGAGGGCCGGATAGACGAGCAGTACTTC. Complete variable domain (other parts from reference TRBV5-6 and TRBJ2-7): DAGVTQSPTHLIKTRGQQVTLRCSPKSGHDTVSWYQQALGQGPQFIFQYYEEEERQRGNFPDRFSGHQFPNYSSELNVNALLLGDSALYLCASSRFSEGRIDEQYFGPGTRLTVT.